This passage covers 31 T cell receptor beta chains from one sample sequenced in a study of T cell repertoires in cytomegalovirus infection. No antigen is known for these receptors. TCRdb ran MiXCR on the reads and lists one entry per CDR3 protein. This repertoire shows 200,000 to 250,000 distinct CDR3 sequences, 38% found once; its top ten account for 55% to 70%. The sequencing used CD8+ T cells from cultured PBMCs, collected from culture after CMV antigen stimulation. These receptors all stem from a human donor in good health (CMV status not recorded). Some clones in this sample may be carry-over from other donors' samples.

The gene calls are TRBV3-1 and TRBJ2-7; weak D call: TRBD2 (6 bases). CDR1 is LGHDT, CDR2 YNNKEL, per germline (reference sequence). V was shortened by 0 bases and J by 7 bases, with 7 bases between the two germline ends. This CDR3 comprises 12 residues. CDR3: CASSQDAGEQYF. Here the CDR3 DNA reads TGTGCCAGCAGCCAAGATGCGGGAGAGCAGTACTTC.

This clonotype occurred a few times. The chain employs TRBV28 and TRBJ1-1; D call uncertain. The CDR3 has 13 amino acids. Germline V gene lookup returns CDR1 MDHEN and CDR2 SYDVKM. Trimming removed 5 bases at V and 0 bases at J, with 7 bases between. CDR3 sequence reads: CASSPDLNTEAFF. The CDR3 DNA sequence: TGTGCCAGCAGTCCCGACCTGAACACTGAAGCTTTCTTT.

J is TRBJ2-6 and V is TRBV19; D might be TRBD2 (5 bases). The length of the CDR3 is 16 residues. CDR1 is LNHDA and CDR2 is SQIVND in the germline V gene (reference sequence). Trimming pared 5 bases from V and 6 bases from J, leaving 17 bases between. CDR3 in amino acids: CASSPRESFLANVLTF. The CDR3, as DNA: TGTGCCAGTAGTCCTAGGGAGAGCTTTTTGGCCAACGTCCTGACTTTC.

In its sample, this clonotype was seen many times. The chain combines TRBV7-2 with TRBJ2-3; D gene uncertain. This CDR3 has 13 residues. Germline values: CDR1 SGHTA, CDR2 FQGNSA. V shed 2 bases and J shed 4 bases, with 7 bases lying between them. The CDR3 protein is CASSLMAPDTQYF. The CDR3 DNA follows: TGTGCCAGCAGCTTAATGGCTCCAGATACGCAGTATTTT.

The gene calls are TRBV12-5 and TRBJ1-5; unclear D gene. V was shortened by 2 bases and J by 0 bases, with 17 bases between the two germline ends. The germline CDR1 and CDR2 sequences are LGHNT and FRNRAP. The CDR3 contains 18 residues. CDR3 loop: CASGLSQNGPNSNQPQHF. Written as DNA, the CDR3 is TGTGCTAGTGGTTTGAGCCAGAACGGGCCGAATAGCAATCAGCCCCAGCATTTT.

The genes are TRBV7-8 and TRBJ2-3; 7 bases match TRBD2. V lost 1 base and J lost 2; bases outside the gene matches: 9. The CDR3 sequence is 17 residues long. In germline, CDR1 is SGHVS, CDR2 FQNEAQ. CDR3: CASSLEGSGILTDTQYF. CDR3 sequence (DNA): TGTGCCAGCAGCTTAGAGGGGAGCGGGATTCTCACAGATACGCAGTATTTT.

V and J are TRBV4-1 and TRBJ2-1; D remains ambiguous. V lost 0 bases to trimming and J lost 6 bases, with 6 bases between them. Germline V gene lookup returns CDR1 MGHRA and CDR2 YSYEKL. This CDR3 region has 13 residues. The CDR3 loop is CASSQDGRNEQFF. The DNA for the CDR3 is TGCGCCAGCAGCCAAGATGGTCGCAATGAGCAGTTCTTC.

This clonotype was counted a few times. The V gene is TRBV11-2, the J gene TRBJ2-5, with D perhaps matching TRBD2 (5 bases). The V gene lost 5 bases and the J gene lost 2 bases, with 15 bases spanning the gap. The CDR3 has 15 residues. Germline CDR1 SGHAT, CDR2 FQNNGV. The CDR3 coding sequence is TGTGCCAGCAGCCCGTCGGGGTCAGTGCAAGAGACCCAGTACTTC. Translating it yields CASSPSGSVQETQYF. Based on the CDR3 plus reference TRBV11-2 and TRBJ2-5, the full variable domain is EAGVAQSPRYKIIEKRQSVAFWCNPISGHATLYWYQQILGQGPKLLIQFQNNGVVDDSQLPKDRFSAERLKGVDSTLKIQPAKLEDSAVYLCASSPSGSVQETQYFGPGTRLLVL.

A few counts support this clonotype. This rearrangement joins TRBV11-2 to TRBJ2-4; TRBD2 aligns across 13 bases. Trimming cost V 6 bases and J 8 bases; bases outside gene matches: 16. The V gene's germline CDR1 is SGHAT and CDR2 FQNNGV. The CDR3 spans 18 residues. CDR3: CASSQTKRTSGSGYIQYF. The CDR3 DNA follows: TGTGCCAGCAGTCAGACCAAAAGGACTAGCGGGAGTGGGTACATTCAGTACTTC.

This clonotype was seen only a few times. The chain combines TRBV7-2 with TRBJ1-1; D is uncertain. Looked up from germline, CDR1 is SGHTA and CDR2 is FQGNSA. This CDR3 is built from 16 residues. V dropped 4 bases and J dropped 0 bases, with 15 bases sitting between them. The CDR3 region has the DNA TGTGCCAGCAGCTCGTGGGAGGGCGGGTTGAACACTGAAGCTTTCTTT. Its protein is CASSSWEGGLNTEAFF.

V and J are TRBV11-2 and TRBJ2-1; the match to TRBD2 covers 11 bases. Germline CDR1 is SGHAT and CDR2 is FQNNGV. The CDR3 sequence is 17 residues long. J was trimmed by 3 bases and V by 2 bases; bases with no gene match: 6. CDR3 residues: CASSLHLAGGYYNEQFF. The CDR3 DNA is TGTGCCAGCAGCTTACACTTAGCGGGGGGGTACTACAATGAGCAGTTCTTC.

The chain links TRBV7-3 to TRBJ2-2; D is ambiguous. CDR3 size: 14 residues. Germline V gene data show CDR1 as SGHTA and CDR2 as FQGTGA. V was clipped by 1 base and J by 6 bases, with 9 bases between them. The CDR3 loop reads CASSLNAAPGELFF. The CDR3 bases are TGTGCCAGCAGCTTAAACGCTGCCCCCGGGGAGCTGTTTTTT.

The chain is built from TRBV6-2 or TRBV6-3 and TRBJ2-2; D unresolved. CDR3 length: 14 residues. V gave up 7 bases and J gave up 3 bases, with 12 bases separating them. Germline values: CDR1 MNHEY, CDR2 SVGEGT. The DNA of the CDR3 is TGTGCCAGCATTTCACTACGGTACACCGGGGAGCTGTTTTTT. It yields the protein CASISLRYTGELFF.

This clonotype was observed once. The chain couples TRBV7-9 to TRBJ1-1; D remains unclear. The CDR3 runs to 14 residues. CDR1 and CDR2 from the germline V gene are SEHNR and FQNEAQ (reference sequence). Trimming removed 8 bases at V and 4 bases at J, with 17 bases between. The CDR3: CASRSVGEPTEAFF. The CDR3 nucleotides are TGTGCCAGCCGATCGGTTGGGGAACCCACTGAAGCTTTCTTT.

This clonotype was observed once. The junction and the germline gene differ at one end; a read error may be behind it. This sequence joins TRBV7-9 and TRBJ2-6; tentatively, D is TRBD1 (7 bases). Germline V gene sequence: CDR1 SEHNR, CDR2 FQNEAQ (reference sequence). The CDR3 is made up of 18 amino acids. This chain's CDR3 is CASSFYDRDFAGANVLSF. CDR3 DNA: TGTGCCAGCAGTTTCTACGACAGGGACTTTGCTGGGGCCAACGTCCTGAGTTTC.

This clonotype was counted once. CDR3 in DNA: TGTGCCAGCAGCCCCGGGGCGCCAGGGGAACAGCCCCAGCATTTT. This translates into CASSPGAPGEQPQHF. The chain employs TRBV7-9 and TRBJ1-5; TRBD1 might be the D (6 bases). Germline V gives CDR1 SEHNR, CDR2 FQNEAQ (reference sequence). V was shortened by 5 bases and J by 7 bases, with 18 bases between the two germline ends. The CDR3 loop spans 15 amino acids.

This clonotype was detected a few times. The chain is built from TRBV27 and TRBJ2-2, with D unclear. The CDR3 is made up of 13 amino acids. CDR1 MNHEY and CDR2 SMNVEV come from the germline V gene (reference sequence). Trimming took 7 bases from V and 2 from J, leaving 8 bases between them. The CDR3 DNA sequence: TGTGCCAGCATGAGTACTAACACCGGGGAGCTGTTTTTT. This codes for CASMSTNTGELFF.

This clonotype showed up just a few times. The J gene is TRBJ1-1, the V gene TRBV6-1; tentatively, D is TRBD1 (5 bases). Germline lookup yields CDR1 MNHNS and CDR2 SASEGT. V dropped 3 bases and J dropped 4 bases, with 12 bases sitting between them. CDR3 length equals 14 residues. CDR3 in DNA: TGTGCCAGCAGTGACAGGGTATGGGGCACTGAAGCTTTCTTT. This gives the protein CASSDRVWGTEAFF.

The chain employs TRBV3-1 and TRBJ1-2; D unclear. The germline CDR1 and CDR2 sequences are LGHDT and YNNKEL (reference sequence). The CDR3 consists of 15 residues. Trimming stripped 1 base from V and 8 bases from J, with 17 bases between. The CDR3 region has the DNA TGTGCCAGCAGCCAAGGCGCGCCAAGTTCGTACGGCTACACCTTC. It translates to CASSQGAPSSYGYTF.

The rearrangement links TRBV28 to TRBJ2-7, with D uncertain. Looked up from germline, CDR1 is MDHEN and CDR2 is SYDVKM. The CDR3 length is 13 residues. The ends were cut back, 10 bases at V and 0 bases at J, with 13 bases in the middle. In DNA form, the CDR3 reads TGTGCCACTCTACCCTCGAGCTCCTACGAGCAGTACTTC. It encodes CATLPSSSYEQYF. The full variable domain, with the rest looked up from reference TRBV28 and TRBJ2-7, is DVKVTQSSRYLVKRTGEKVFLECVQDMDHENMFWYRQDPGLGLRLIYFSYDVKMKEKGDIPEGYSVSREKKERFSLILESASTNQTSMYLCATLPSSSYEQYFGPGTRLTVT.

This chain links TRBV7-9 with TRBJ2-6; D unresolved. The V gene's germline CDR1 is SEHNR and CDR2 FQNEAQ (reference sequence). This CDR3 has 15 residues. The V and J ends lost 5 bases and 4 bases respectively, with 12 bases between them. The CDR3 DNA follows: TGTGCCAGCAGCGGGCAGCAACTCGGGGCCAACGTCCTGACTTTC. This gives the protein CASSGQQLGANVLTF.

This clonotype was observed many times. The junction departs from germline at one end; a sequencing error may be responsible. The chain joins TRBV7-9 to TRBJ1-2; 11 positions match TRBD1. This CDR3 comprises 15 residues. Germline V lookup: CDR1 SEHNR, CDR2 FQNEAQ (reference sequence). This chain's CDR3 is CASSLGQGAPRGYTF. The CDR3 nucleotides are TGTGCCAGCAGTTTAGGACAGGGGGCGCCGAGAGGCTACACCTTC.

The chain is built from TRBV7-9 and TRBJ2-4; D may correspond to TRBD1 or TRBD2 (5 bases each). CDR1 is SEHNR, CDR2 FQNEAQ, per germline (reference sequence). The V and J ends lost 5 bases and 4 bases respectively, with 9 bases between them. This CDR3 is built from 13 residues. The CDR3 loop reads CASSPEGKNIQYF. CDR3 DNA sequence: TGTGCCAGCAGCCCCGAGGGGAAAAACATTCAGTACTTC.

The chain couples TRBV12-5 to TRBJ1-2; D is possibly TRBD1 (5 bases). The germline V gene encodes CDR1 LGHNT and CDR2 FRNRAP. Trimming pared 7 bases from V and 3 bases from J, leaving 24 bases between. The CDR3 spans 17 residues. The CDR3 region has the DNA TGTGCTAGTGAGGGAGGGCTAGACAGAGCCACTTACTATGGCTACACCTTC. Protein sequence: CASEGGLDRATYYGYTF.

The rearrangement links TRBV5-6 to TRBJ1-2; D is ambiguous. V was shortened by 0 bases and J by 3 bases, with 15 bases between the two germline ends. CDR1 is SGHDT and CDR2 is YYEEEE in the germline V gene. This CDR3 has 16 amino acids. CDR3 in amino acids: CASSLDRTRMDYGYTF. The CDR3 DNA is TGTGCCAGCAGCTTGGATAGGACCCGAATGGACTATGGCTACACCTTC.

The chain has TRBV15 and TRBJ1-2; no firm D call. The CDR3 is 20 amino acids. V gave up 0 bases and J gave up 2 bases, with 25 bases separating them. Germline V lookup: CDR1 LNHNV, CDR2 YYDKDF (reference sequence). CDR3 residues: CATSRDYPQENAMSNYGYTF. Written as DNA, the CDR3 is TGTGCCACCAGCAGAGATTACCCCCAAGAAAACGCAATGTCAAACTATGGCTACACCTTC.

This sequence joins TRBV6-2 or TRBV6-3 and TRBJ2-1; D remains ambiguous. This CDR3 is 15 amino acids long. V lost 4 bases and J lost 0, with 10 bases in between. Germline CDR1 and CDR2: MNHEY and SVGEGT. The CDR3: CASSFASASYNEQFF. Written as DNA, the CDR3 is TGTGCCAGCAGTTTTGCAAGCGCCTCCTACAATGAGCAGTTCTTC.

This clonotype was counted many times. J is TRBJ1-2 and V is TRBV18; a weak D match, TRBD1 (6 bases). CDR1 KGHSH and CDR2 LQKENI come from the germline V gene. CDR3 size: 13 residues. Trimming took 3 bases from V and 4 from J, leaving 9 bases between them. CDR3 nucleotides: TGTGCCAGCTCACCGACAGGACGCTATGGCTACACCTTC. Residues: CASSPTGRYGYTF.

The chain links TRBV9 to TRBJ2-1, with a tentative D call TRBD2 (5 bases). The length of the CDR3 is 13 residues. Per germline, CDR1 SGDLS and CDR2 YYNGEE. The germline V and J ends were trimmed by 0 bases and 8 bases, with 9 bases remaining between them. CDR3 sequence reads: CASSVGLADEQFF. CDR3 bases: TGTGCCAGCAGCGTAGGTCTAGCTGATGAGCAGTTCTTC.

The CDR3 reads CASSVADRVTNTGELFF. The CDR3 nucleotides are TGTGCCAGCAGCGTAGCCGACAGGGTTACGAACACCGGGGAGCTGTTTTTT. This sequence joins TRBV9 and TRBJ2-2, with 7 positions matching TRBD1. There are 17 residues in the CDR3. J was trimmed by 0 bases and V by 0 bases; bases with no gene match: 5. Germline V gene lookup returns CDR1 SGDLS and CDR2 YYNGEE.

This clonotype was seen more than once but under ten times. The V call is TRBV5-6, the J call TRBJ2-1; D not certain. This CDR3 comprises 16 residues. V was pared by 4 bases and J by 5 bases, with 19 bases between. Germline V gene data show CDR1 as SGHDT and CDR2 as YYEEEE. In DNA, the CDR3 is TGTGCCAGCAGCCCTTTTGAAGCGCCCCAACACAATGAGCAGTTCTTC. This encodes CASSPFEAPQHNEQFF. The full variable domain, rest sourced from reference TRBV5-6 and TRBJ2-1, is DAGVTQSPTHLIKTRGQQVTLRCSPKSGHDTVSWYQQALGQGPQFIFQYYEEEERQRGNFPDRFSGHQFPNYSSELNVNALLLGDSALYLCASSPFEAPQHNEQFFGPGTRLTVL.